What follows are 18 T cell receptor beta chains derived from one specimen sequenced in a study of early stage breast cancer tumors. Here immunoSEQ multiplex PCR was the method, and the copy in TCRdb shows in-frame clones only, minus some. The sample has 25,000 to 35,000 clones, 80% seen once. The sequenced sample consisted of blood. The origin of the receptors is a person aged 55 to 75 with breast cancer.

The rearrangement joins TRBV30 to TRBJ1-3; D gene uncertain. The CDR3 loop spans 13 amino acids. Germline CDR1 reads GTSNPN; CDR2 reads SVGIG (reference sequence). Between the trimmed V and J ends, which lost 5 bases and 1 base, there was a span of 9 bases. For the CDR3, the DNA is TGTGCCTGGTTAGCGCGTTCTGGAAACACCATATATTTT. Residues: CAWLARSGNTIYF.

This clone was found a few times. This chain joins TRBV5-6 and TRBJ2-3, with a weak D call TRBD2 (6 bases). Trimming pared 4 bases from V and 6 bases from J, leaving 21 bases between. Looked up from germline, CDR1 is SGHDT and CDR2 is YYEEEE. The CDR3 runs 16 residues. The chain's CDR3 is CASSLLRLGRTDTQYF. CDR3 coding DNA: TGTGCCAGCAGCCTCCTTAGACTAGGACGTACGGATACGCAGTATTTT.

V usage is TRBV11-3 and J usage is TRBJ1-1, with D unresolved. The CDR3 is 12 amino acids. CDR1 is SGHNT and CDR2 is YENEEA in the germline V gene. V gave up 5 bases and J gave up 3 bases, with 7 bases separating them. The CDR3 DNA reads as TGTGCCAGCAGCGAGGAGTACACTGAAGCTTTCTTT. This translates into CASSEEYTEAFF.

The chain joins TRBV6-6 to TRBJ1-1, with TRBD1 matching over 8 bases. Trimming removed 5 bases from V and 8 bases from J; junction bases left unmatched: 4. Per germline, CDR1 MNHNY and CDR2 SVGAGI (reference sequence). This CDR3 comprises 12 residues. CDR3 nucleotides: TGTGCCAGCAGTAGGACAGGGTGGGAAGCTTTCTTT. Its translation is CASSRTGWEAFF.

V and J are TRBV30 and TRBJ1-1, with D uncertain. The CDR3 totals 13 residues. V dropped 4 bases and J dropped 2 bases, with 11 bases sitting between them. Germline CDR1 GTSNPN, CDR2 SVGIG (reference sequence). CDR3 loop: CAWTYTANTEAFF. CDR3 nucleotide sequence: TGTGCCTGGACTTATACAGCTAACACTGAAGCTTTCTTT.

The chain employs TRBV5-1 and TRBJ1-4; TRBD1 might be the D (6 bases). CDR1 SGHRS and CDR2 YFSETQ come from the germline V gene. The CDR3 consists of 14 residues. Trimming stripped 0 bases from V and 7 bases from J, with 10 bases between. CDR3 sequence: CASSLVQGGEKLFF. In DNA form, the CDR3 reads TGCGCCAGCAGCTTGGTACAGGGTGGTGAAAAACTGTTTTTT.

This clone turned up a few times. CDR3 sequence: CASSQDTGSGANVLTF. The CDR3 region has the DNA TGCGCCAGCAGCCAAGATACAGGGTCTGGGGCCAACGTCCTGACTTTC. The J gene is TRBJ2-6, the V gene TRBV4-3, with a possible D match to TRBD1 (6 bases). The V end lost 0 bases, the J end lost 1 base, and 7 bases lay between the germline ends. CDR3 length equals 16 residues. Germline CDR1 reads LGHNA; CDR2 reads YSLEER.

The chain recombines TRBV11-3 with TRBJ2-3; 8 nucleotides align to TRBD1. The junction had 4 bases not matched to a gene; V was cut back by 1 base and J by 4 bases. The CDR3 extends over 15 amino acids. Germline V gene lookup returns CDR1 SGHNT and CDR2 YENEEA. The chain's CDR3 is CASSLAGQGSDTQYF. The CDR3 bases are TGTGCCAGCAGCTTAGCAGGACAGGGATCAGATACGCAGTATTTT.

V and J are TRBV28 and TRBJ1-5, with D hard to call. This CDR3 has 12 residues. V dropped 7 bases and J dropped 3 bases, with 7 bases sitting between them. Germline assignment: CDR1 MDHEN and CDR2 SYDVKM. The CDR3 spells CASTRANQPQHF. The CDR3 DNA follows: TGTGCCAGCACGAGGGCCAATCAGCCCCAGCATTTT.

V gene TRBV5-5 combines with J gene TRBJ1-1; D possibly corresponds to TRBD1 (5 bases). Trimming left V 4 bases short and J 4 bases short, with 8 bases between. CDR3 length: 12 residues. Germline V gene sequence: CDR1 SGHKS, CDR2 YYEKEE (reference sequence). CDR3 amino acids: CASSPGGTEAFF. Written as DNA, the CDR3 is TGTGCCAGCAGCCCCGGGGGCACTGAAGCTTTCTTT.

The gene calls are TRBV27 and TRBJ2-7, with TRBD1 matching 7 bases. The trim removed 4 bases at V and 0 bases at J, leaving 6 bases unmatched. In germline, CDR1 is MNHEY, CDR2 SMNVEV (reference sequence). CDR3 length: 15 residues. The CDR3 DNA is TGTGCCAGCAGTTCCCCCGGACAGGCCTCCTACGAGCAGTACTTC. Translating gives CASSSPGQASYEQYF.

The chain links TRBV4-3 to TRBJ2-1; D perhaps matches TRBD2 (6 bases). The CDR3 has 15 residues. CDR1 and CDR2 from the germline V gene are LGHNA and YSLEER. V lost 0 bases to trimming and J lost 4 bases, with 10 bases between them. For the CDR3, the DNA is TGCGCCAGCAGCCAAGACTTTAGCGGATACAATGAGCAGTTCTTC. It codes for CASSQDFSGYNEQFF.

The rearrangement joins TRBV7-8 to TRBJ2-5, with 7 nucleotides matching TRBD1. Per the germline V gene, CDR1 is SGHVS and CDR2 is FQNEAQ. The CDR3 has 17 residues. V lost 0 bases to trimming and J lost 7 bases; unmatched junction nucleotides: 14. The CDR3 protein is CASSLATLGTAKGTQYF. CDR3 nucleotides: TGTGCCAGCAGCTTAGCTACGCTCGGGACAGCCAAAGGGACCCAGTACTTC.

This sequence joins TRBV25-1 and TRBJ1-1; D uncertain. Germline V gene lookup returns CDR1 MGHDK and CDR2 SYGVNS. Trimming removed 1 base at V and 5 bases at J, with 14 bases between. This CDR3 is built from 15 residues. CDR3 nucleotide sequence: TGTGCCAGCAGTGAATCACGGGGTTTGGGGACTGAAGCTTTCTTT. It specifies CASSESRGLGTEAFF.

There are a few counts of this clone. The V and J genes are TRBV7-3 and TRBJ2-3; TRBD2 matches 10 bases. V was pared by 2 bases and J by 6 bases, with 8 bases of the junction left unmatched. The CDR3 length is 16 residues. Germline loops: CDR1 SGHTA, CDR2 FQGTGA. Written as DNA, the CDR3 is TGTGCCAGCAGCTTAGCAAGCGGGAGGGCCTTGGATACGCAGTATTTT. Translated: CASSLASGRALDTQYF.

V gene TRBV21-1 combines with J gene TRBJ2-7; TRBD1 is taken as the D call from the table, unchecked against the DNA. TRBV21-1 represents a pseudogene. This CDR3 contains 14 residues. The CDR3 here is CASSKLDRFQEQYF. Here the CDR3 DNA reads TGTGCCAGCAGCAAACTGGACAGGTTCCAAGAGCAGTACTTC.

The rearrangement joins TRBV30 to TRBJ2-5; D may be TRBD1 (5 bases). The CDR3 is 12 amino acids. Germline CDR1 reads GTSNPN; CDR2 reads SVGIG (reference sequence). The ends were cut back, 3 bases at V and 6 bases at J, with 11 bases in the middle. DNA for the CDR3: TGTGCCTGGAGCCCTCAGGGAAAGACCCAGTACTTC. Translating gives CAWSPQGKTQYF. The full variable domain, rest sourced from reference TRBV30 and TRBJ2-5, is SQTIHQWPATLVQPVGSPLSLECTVEGTSNPNLYWYRQAAGRGLQLLFYSVGIGQISSEVPQNLSASRPQDRQFILSSKKLLLSDSGFYLCAWSPQGKTQYFGPGTRLLVL.

The rearrangement uses TRBV7-2 and TRBJ2-7, with 7 bases lining up with TRBD1. J lost 2 bases, V lost 1 base, and 8 bases had no gene match. The CDR3 contains 16 residues. The germline V gene has CDR1 SGHTA and CDR2 FQGNSA. The CDR3 DNA is TGTGCCAGCAGCTTAGTTCAAACGGGACAGACCTACGAGCAGTACTTC. Amino acid sequence: CASSLVQTGQTYEQYF.